One and the same sample provided the 21 T cell receptor beta chains below, sequenced in a study of molecular identifiers for immune sequencing clone quantification. From the PCR reads, TCRdb called clonotypes with MiXCR, one entry per CDR3 protein. Of tens of thousands of distinct CDR3 sequences listed, roughly 17% are singletons. Sequencing was performed on naive CD8+ T cells from blood, with Jurkat cell RNA spiked in. Subset here: FACS-sorted CD8+CD4-CCR7+CD45RA+ naive T cells. The receptor set was obtained from a human donor in good health. Some libraries in this study had Jurkat cell RNA spiked in.

This clonotype has at least ten counts. The chain is built from TRBV7-9 and TRBJ1-6, with D hard to call. The V gene lost 2 bases and the J gene lost 0 bases, with 5 bases spanning the gap. The CDR3 is 15 amino acids. Germline values: CDR1 SEHNR, CDR2 FQNEAQ (reference sequence). The CDR3 nucleotides read TGTGCCAGCAGCTTATCGAGCTCCTATAATTCACCCCTCCACTTT. Translation: CASSLSSSYNSPLHF.

Remarks on this clonotype: A much larger clonotype is one base distant, so this may be a read error. The CDR3 protein is CAKSQSGVDTRYF. CDR3 in DNA: TGTGCCAAATCGCAAAGCGGGGTCGATACGCGGTATTTT. This sequence joins TRBV5-3 and TRBJ2-3; 7 positions match TRBD2. TRBV5-3 falls under the ORF class, with uncertain function. The CDR3 is 13 residues long.

This clonotype appeared many times. The rearrangement uses TRBV14 and TRBJ2-2; TRBD2 matches 9 bases. V was clipped by 4 bases and J by 4 bases; unmatched bases: 4. The CDR3 has 15 residues. Germline V gene sequence: CDR1 SGHDN, CDR2 FVKESK. The CDR3 DNA follows: TGTGCCAGCAGCCGACTAGCGGCCTTCACCGGGGAGCTGTTTTTT. Translating gives CASSRLAAFTGELFF.

This clonotype was counted at least ten times. This chain joins TRBV7-9 and TRBJ2-2, with a weak D call TRBD1 (5 bases). V dropped 3 bases and J dropped 7 bases, with 6 bases sitting between them. Germline V CDR1 and CDR2: SEHNR, FQNEAQ (reference sequence). The CDR3 has 12 amino acids. The chain's CDR3 is CASSFQGGELFF. The CDR3 nucleotides are TGTGCCAGCAGCTTTCAGGGCGGGGAGCTGTTTTTT. Together with reference TRBV7-9 and TRBJ2-2, the CDR3 gives the full variable domain: DTGVSQNPRHKITKRGQNVTFRCDPISEHNRLYWYRQTLGQGPEFLTYFQNEAQLEKSRLLSDRFSAERPKGSFSTLEIQRTEQGDSAMYLCASSFQGGELFFGEGSRLTVL.

This clonotype was seen at least ten times. The rearrangement links TRBV4-3 to TRBJ2-5; 7 bases match TRBD1. The CDR3 contains 16 residues. J lost 4 bases, V lost 0 bases, and 8 bases had no gene match. Germline CDR1 and CDR2: LGHNA and YSLEER. The CDR3 coding sequence is TGCGCCAGCAGCCAAGATCGGTTCAGGGGGAGAGAGACCCAGTACTTC. Amino acid sequence: CASSQDRFRGRETQYF.

This clonotype was recorded a few times. DNA of the CDR3: TGTGCCAGCACCCCGGGGGGAGTAGTGGAGCTGTTTTTT. It yields the protein CASTPGGVVELFF. The chain combines TRBV12-3 or TRBV12-4 with TRBJ2-2, with TRBD2 identical over 7 bases. This CDR3 has 13 amino acids. V shed 7 bases and J 10 bases; nucleotides not matched to a gene: 9.

To note about this clonotype: A read error may be the cause here, since a much bigger clone is one base away. The rearrangement joins TRBV10-3 to TRBJ2-3, with a possible D match to TRBD2 (6 bases). Germline CDR1 and CDR2: ENHRY and SYGVKD. Trimming took off 4 bases at V and 5 bases at J, with 19 bases between the two ends. CDR3 size: 16 residues. The CDR3 reads CAISGPPGGAIDTQYF. The CDR3 coding sequence is TGTGCCATCAGTGGCCCTCCCGGGGGAGCAATAGATACGCAGTATTTT.

There are many counts of this clonotype. The chain has TRBV4-1 and TRBJ2-3; 8 bases are shared with TRBD2. With V trimmed by 1 base and J by 3 bases, 6 bases remained unmatched. Per germline, CDR1 MGHRA and CDR2 YSYEKL. This CDR3 has 16 residues. CDR3 region: CASSQGSGVGTDTQYF. The CDR3, as DNA: TGCGCCAGCAGCCAAGGTAGCGGGGTCGGGACAGATACGCAGTATTTT.

With respect to this clonotype: Germline is not matched at one junction end, which may reflect a read error. This sequence joins TRBV24-1 and TRBJ1-5; no definite D call. The CDR3 length is 13 residues. Per germline, CDR1 KGHDR and CDR2 SFDVKD. CDR3 protein: CAASVGLDQPPHF. In DNA, the CDR3 is TGTGCCGCCAGTGTAGGTTTGGATCAGCCCCCGCATTTT.

Remarks on this clonotype: Since a much larger clone is just one base distant, this may be a read error. CDR3 loop: CACSPRGSGEKLFF. The CDR3 DNA reads TGTGCCTGTTCCCCCCGGGGGTCTGGTGAAAAACTGTTTTTT. V and J are TRBV30 and TRBJ1-4; D is perhaps TRBD1 (5 bases). Trimming took off 6 bases at V and 7 bases at J, with 18 bases between the two ends. Germline assignment: CDR1 GTSNPN and CDR2 SVGIG (reference sequence). The CDR3 spans 14 residues. The full variable domain, its missing parts supplied by reference TRBV30 and TRBJ1-4, is SQTIHQWPATLVQPVGSPLSLECTVEGTSNPNLYWYRQAAGRGLQLLFYSVGIGQISSEVPQNLSASRPQDRQFILSSKKLLLSDSGFYLCACSPRGSGEKLFFGSGTQLSVL.

As concerns this clonotype: Lacking the conserved final phenylalanine or tryptophan, this CDR3 likely reflects a read error. The chain carries TRBV9 and TRBJ2-7, with D possibly TRBD2 on 6 matching bases. CDR3 size: 14 residues. Germline loops: CDR1 SGDLS, CDR2 YYNGEE. Between the trimmed V and J ends, which lost 4 bases and 2 bases, there was a span of 13 bases. The CDR3 DNA follows: TGTGCCAGCAGCCTCGGGACTTACGCCTACGAGCAGTACCTC. Translating it yields CASSLGTYAYEQYL.

This clonotype was counted at least ten times. The chain carries TRBV27 and TRBJ2-7; D may be TRBD2 (6 bases). The CDR3 covers 14 residues. Germline assignment: CDR1 MNHEY and CDR2 SMNVEV (reference sequence). V lost 3 bases, J lost 1 base, and 10 bases lay in between. In DNA, the CDR3 is TGTGCCAGCAGTTTTGGTGCGGGGTCCTACGAGCAGTACTTC. Translated: CASSFGAGSYEQYF.

This clonotype was observed many times. The CDR3 DNA is TGCGCCAGCAGGTACGGACTAGCGGGAAGCTATGAGCAGTTCTTC. Residues: CASRYGLAGSYEQFF. This chain uses TRBV4-1 with TRBJ2-1; TRBD2 agrees at 12 bases. V lost 6 bases, J lost 8 bases, and 8 bases stayed unmatched. The CDR3 is 15 amino acids. The germline gives CDR1 MGHRA, CDR2 YSYEKL.

This rearrangement joins TRBV7-9 to TRBJ1-1; D might be TRBD1 (6 bases). The CDR3 spans 14 residues. V gave up 1 base and J gave up 6 bases, with 12 bases separating them. Germline CDR1 and CDR2: SEHNR and FQNEAQ (reference sequence). This CDR3 is CASSLVGRGAEAFF. The DNA for the CDR3 is TGTGCCAGCAGCTTAGTAGGCAGGGGCGCTGAAGCTTTCTTT.

Turning to this clonotype: A single base separates this from a much larger clone, so it may be a read error. The V call is TRBV5-1, the J call TRBJ2-7, with D perhaps TRBD2 (6 bases). This CDR3 has 15 residues. The germline CDR1 and CDR2 sequences are SGHRS and YFSETQ. CDR3 DNA: TGCGTCAGCAGCTTGGTCTCGGGCGGGGCCTACGAGCAGTACTTC. Amino acid sequence: CVSSLVSGGAYEQYF.

This clonotype appeared many times. This sequence joins TRBV7-9 and TRBJ2-3, with 7 bases aligning to TRBD2. J gave up 3 bases and V 5 bases, and 8 bases lay outside the gene matches. Per germline, CDR1 SEHNR and CDR2 FQNEAQ (reference sequence). The CDR3 has 15 residues. The CDR3 DNA follows: TGTGCCAGCAGCATGCCCGGGACTAAAACAGATACGCAGTATTTT. Its protein is CASSMPGTKTDTQYF.

To note about this clonotype: This could be a read error, since a much larger clone is one nucleotide away. This chain uses TRBV20-1 with TRBJ2-7; 9 bases are a match to TRBD2. The V gene's germline CDR1 is DFQATT and CDR2 SNEGSKA (reference sequence). The CDR3 consists of 14 residues. The V and J ends lost 5 bases and 1 base, in that order; junction bases with no gene match: 6. CDR3 bases: TGCAGTGCTCCTGCGCTAGCGGGATCCTACGAGCAGTACTTC. Translation: CSAPALAGSYEQYF.

This clonotype has at least ten counts. The rearrangement links TRBV5-6 to TRBJ2-3; 8 nucleotides agree with TRBD1. The germline V gene encodes CDR1 SGHDT and CDR2 YYEEEE. The CDR3 consists of 15 residues. V lost 0 bases to trimming and J lost 3 bases; unmatched junction nucleotides: 3. The CDR3 DNA sequence: TGTGCCAGCAGCTTGGGTACAGGGGGTACAGATACGCAGTATTTT. It codes for CASSLGTGGTDTQYF.

This clonotype was observed many times. The chain uses TRBV14 and TRBJ2-2; D unclear. Deletions cut 0 bases from V and 0 bases from J, with 11 bases between. The germline V gene has CDR1 SGHDN and CDR2 FVKESK. CDR3 length equals 17 residues. CDR3 residues: CASSQDPIKPNTGELFF. CDR3 nucleotides: TGTGCCAGCAGCCAAGATCCGATAAAGCCGAACACCGGGGAGCTGTTTTTT.

Details on this clonotype: One end of the junction varies from germline; a read error may be responsible. The chain links TRBV5-3 to TRBJ2-2; D is unresolved. TRBV5-3 is an ORF for which the function is uncertain. This CDR3 contains 13 residues. This CDR3 reads CASSLKNVGELFF. The DNA for the CDR3 is TGTGCCAGCAGCTTGAAGAACGTCGGGGAGCTGTTTTTT.

This chain joins TRBV7-9 and TRBJ2-1; no reliable D call. The CDR3 spans 11 residues. V was pared by 0 bases and J by 11 bases, with 5 bases between. Germline V gene lookup returns CDR1 SEHNR and CDR2 FQNEAQ (reference sequence). The CDR3 DNA reads TGTGCCAGCAGCTTAGCGGAGCAGCAGTTCTTC. Its translation is CASSLAEQQFF.